These 17 T cell receptor beta chains came from one sample sequenced in a study of CD8 T cells in ankylosing spondylitis. Study findings and constraints: A TCR beta motif of roughly 8 highly homologous variants appeared characteristic of ankylosing spondylitis blood.

No antigen has been assigned to these receptors. TCRdb independently ran MiXCR on the 5' RACE reads; one entry per CDR3 protein. The sample contains about 90,000 distinct CDR3 sequences, about 9% of which appear only once. The specimen was blood, either unsorted or a sorted T cell fraction (not recorded which). These receptors were collected from a male donor with ankylosing spondylitis.

This clonotype was seen more than once but under ten times. This chain links TRBV10-2 with TRBJ2-7, with D possibly TRBD2 on 5 matching bases. The V end was cut by 0 bases, the J end by 7 bases, with 10 bases between. Germline CDR1 reads WSHSY; CDR2 reads SAAADI. The CDR3 has 13 amino acids. CDR3 residues: CASSESSGREQYV. The CDR3 nucleotides are TGCGCCAGCAGTGAGTCGAGTGGGAGAGAGCAGTACGTC.

The rearrangement joins TRBV27 to TRBJ2-7; D unclear. Germline V gives CDR1 MNHEY, CDR2 SMNVEV (reference sequence). Deletions cut 6 bases from V and 7 bases from J, with 13 bases between. CDR3 length: 12 residues. CDR3 residues: CASRSTSGEQYF. The DNA for the CDR3 is TGTGCCAGCAGAAGCACCTCGGGTGAGCAGTACTTC.

Many counts were recorded for this clonotype. The chain is built from TRBV28 and TRBJ2-2; TRBD2 agrees at 13 bases. The germline V gene encodes CDR1 MDHEN and CDR2 SYDVKM. Trimming removed 9 bases from V and 2 bases from J; junction bases left unmatched: 6. This CDR3 is built from 16 residues. Here the CDR3 reads CASQGLAGLNTGELFF. CDR3 sequence (DNA): TGTGCCAGTCAGGGACTAGCGGGACTAAACACCGGGGAGCTGTTTTTT.

This clonotype was recorded at least ten times. The chain couples TRBV7-7 to TRBJ2-1; 10 bases match TRBD2. With V trimmed by 3 bases and J by 7 bases, 9 bases remained unmatched. Germline CDR1 reads SSHAT; CDR2 reads FNYEAQ (reference sequence). The CDR3 covers 16 residues. The CDR3 is CASSFQREGRVNEQFF. In DNA, the CDR3 is TGTGCCAGCAGCTTTCAGCGGGAGGGCCGAGTGAATGAGCAGTTCTTC.

This sequence joins TRBV27 and TRBJ2-1; TRBD2 matches 8 bases. The ends lost 8 bases at V and 1 base at J; junction bases unmatched: 4. This CDR3 has 14 residues. Germline V gene data show CDR1 as MNHEY and CDR2 as SMNVEV (reference sequence). CDR3: CASRREGSYNEQFF. CDR3 nucleotide sequence: TGTGCCAGCCGACGGGAGGGTTCCTACAATGAGCAGTTCTTC.

The CDR3 protein is CASSQKEGQGNQPQHF. DNA for the CDR3: TGCGCCAGCAGCCAAAAGGAGGGGCAGGGCAATCAGCCCCAGCATTTT. The chain combines TRBV4-1 with TRBJ1-5; D may be TRBD1 (5 bases). Per the germline V gene, CDR1 is MGHRA and CDR2 is YSYEKL. Trimming left V 2 bases short and J 2 bases short, with 13 bases between. The CDR3 runs to 16 residues.

This chain links TRBV6-4 with TRBJ2-1; 7 bases line up with TRBD1. This CDR3 region has 14 residues. V gave up 2 bases and J gave up 7 bases; unmatched junction bases: 5. CDR1 is MRHNA and CDR2 is SNTAGT in the germline V gene. This CDR3 is CASSDPTGRNEQFF. The DNA for the CDR3 is TGTGCCAGCAGTGACCCGACAGGGAGAAATGAGCAGTTCTTC.

This clonotype came up many times. This chain joins TRBV5-1 and TRBJ2-7; unclear D gene. Trimming stripped 4 bases from V and 4 bases from J, with 9 bases between. The CDR3 consists of 12 residues. Germline assignment: CDR1 SGHRS and CDR2 YFSETQ. The CDR3 here is CASSPDGYEQYF. In DNA, the CDR3 is TGCGCCAGCAGCCCGGACGGTTACGAGCAGTACTTC.

J is TRBJ2-4 and V is TRBV27; 9 nucleotides agree with TRBD2. The CDR3 loop spans 16 amino acids. V lost 6 bases to trimming and J lost 0 bases; unmatched junction nucleotides: 6. Germline V gives CDR1 MNHEY, CDR2 SMNVEV (reference sequence). CDR3 region: CASSLTSGQAKNIQYF. The CDR3 DNA follows: TGTGCCAGCAGCTTGACTAGCGGCCAAGCCAAAAACATTCAGTACTTC.

This clonotype was counted between two and nine times. The chain uses TRBV14 and TRBJ2-1; D ambiguous. Germline CDR1 and CDR2: SGHDN and FVKESK. The germline V and J ends were trimmed by 1 base and 4 bases, with 8 bases remaining between them. The CDR3 has 14 residues. The CDR3 DNA sequence: TGTGCCAGCAGCCAAGGTCCGGATTACAATGAGCAGTTCTTC. This encodes CASSQGPDYNEQFF.

This clonotype was observed a handful of times. The chain links TRBV7-9 to TRBJ1-2; TRBD1 agrees at 11 bases. Looked up from germline, CDR1 is SEHNR and CDR2 is FQNEAQ (reference sequence). The V segment lost 1 base and the J segment 4 bases; nucleotides outside the gene matches: 5. This CDR3 is built from 16 residues. In DNA form, the CDR3 reads TGTGCCAGCAGCTTAGGGACCGGGACAGGGGGCTATGGCTACACCTTC. This translates into CASSLGTGTGGYGYTF.

CDR3: CASSNGGSTYEQYF. CDR3 DNA: TGTGCCAGCAGCAACGGGGGGTCGACCTACGAGCAGTACTTC. The chain is built from TRBV7-9 and TRBJ2-7, with 7 bases that match TRBD2. CDR3 length: 14 amino acids. The V gene's germline CDR1 is SEHNR and CDR2 FQNEAQ (reference sequence). With 5 bases clipped from V and 2 bases from J, the junction kept 6 bases outside the gene matches.

This clonotype was detected only a few times. The rearrangement joins TRBV14 to TRBJ1-2; TRBD1 matches 9 bases. The CDR3 has 16 residues. V was pared by 0 bases and J by 4 bases, with 6 bases of the junction left unmatched. Germline assignment: CDR1 SGHDN and CDR2 FVKESK. CDR3 protein: CASSQDIRDRVYGYTF. CDR3 coding DNA: TGTGCCAGCAGCCAAGATATCCGGGACAGGGTCTATGGCTACACCTTC.

V and J are TRBV11-3 and TRBJ2-7; 9 bases fit TRBD2. The CDR3 sequence is 15 residues long. The germline V gene has CDR1 SGHNT and CDR2 YENEEA. Trimming took 5 bases from V and 1 from J; bases not matched to a gene: 6. The CDR3 nucleotides are TGTGCCAGCAGCCCCAGCGGGAGGCCGTCCTACGAGCAGTACGTC. As protein: CASSPSGRPSYEQYV.

This clonotype was detected a few times. The chain carries TRBV12-3 or TRBV12-4 and TRBJ2-7; D uncertain. V was shortened by 5 bases and J by 7 bases, with 18 bases between the two germline ends. The CDR3 covers 14 residues. The CDR3 sequence is CASSPSVGLPEQYF. The CDR3 DNA follows: TGTGCCAGCAGTCCATCGGTGGGCCTCCCGGAGCAGTACTTC.

V usage is TRBV20-1 and J usage is TRBJ2-5; the D gene is possibly TRBD2 (6 bases). V shed 3 bases and J shed 5 bases, with 22 bases lying between them. In germline, CDR1 is DFQATT, CDR2 SNEGSKA (reference sequence). The CDR3 has 16 residues. The CDR3 is CSASLSGDGQVETQYF. CDR3 bases: TGCAGTGCTAGTCTTTCGGGGGATGGTCAGGTGGAGACCCAGTACTTC.

The rearrangement links TRBV10-2 to TRBJ1-5, with TRBD1 identical over 7 bases. Germline CDR1 reads WSHSY; CDR2 reads SAAADI. CDR3 length equals 13 residues. Trimming removed 5 bases from V and 8 bases from J; junction bases left unmatched: 6. In nucleotides, the CDR3 is TGCGCCAGCAGTCAGGGGGAAGGGGAGCCCCAGCATTTT. Its translation: CASSQGEGEPQHF.